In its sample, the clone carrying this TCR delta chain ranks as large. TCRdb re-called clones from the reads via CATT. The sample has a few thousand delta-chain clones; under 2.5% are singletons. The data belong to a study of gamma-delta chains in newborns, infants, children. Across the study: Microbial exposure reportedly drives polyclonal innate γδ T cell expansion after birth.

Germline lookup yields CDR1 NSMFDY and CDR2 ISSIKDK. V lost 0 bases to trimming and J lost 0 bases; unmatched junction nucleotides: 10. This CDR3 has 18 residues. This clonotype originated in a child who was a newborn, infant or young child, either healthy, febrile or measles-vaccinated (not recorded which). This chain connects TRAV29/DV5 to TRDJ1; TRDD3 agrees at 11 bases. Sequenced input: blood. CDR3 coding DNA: TGTGCAGCAAGCGAGAGACTGGGGGATAGCGGGTACACCGATAAACTCATCTTT. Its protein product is CAASERLGDSGYTDKLIF.